Listed below are T cell receptor beta chains from one sample, sequenced in a study of cytomegalovirus exposure and HLA in healthy donors. Using immunoSEQ multiplex PCR, the repertoire was profiled, and TCRdb retains in-frame clones only, with some absent. The profile shows some 170,000 clones, 72% of them singletons. Input material: PBMCs. The receptors here all came from a human donor in good health. Both conserved end residues are part of each CDR3. A D gene is named only where the DNA matches it firmly. Size tells how often a clone was seen (once, few, many) or the class of an expanded clone, and some rows leave it out.

CDR3aa | CDR3nt | v_gene | abundance | d_gene | j_gene
CASTPWTGYVSGANVLTF | TGCGCCAGCACACCGTGGACAGGATACGTCTCTGGGGCCAACGTCCTGACTTTC | TRBV4-1 | NA | TRBD1 | TRBJ2-6
CASSQGQGIVEGNTIYF | TGTGCCAGCAGCCAAGGACAGGGCATCGTCGAAGGGAACACCATATATTTT | TRBV5-4 | NA | TRBD1 | TRBJ1-3
CASSLDQGQTDTQYF | TGTGCCAGCAGCTTAGATCAGGGGCAAACAGATACGCAGTATTTT | TRBV7-9 | NA | NA | TRBJ2-3
CASSRGYEQYF | TGTGCCAGCTCCCGGGGCTACGAGCAGTACTTC | TRBV2 | NA | NA | TRBJ2-7
CASSLGTEIYEQYF | TGTGCCAGCAGCTTAGGGACAGAAATCTACGAGCAGTACTTC | TRBV7-2 | NA | NA | TRBJ2-7
CSSNPPGLEDIQYF | TGTTCCAGCAACCCCCCGGGACTAGAAGACATTCAGTACTTC | TRBV7-9 | once | TRBD2 | TRBJ2-4
CASSLADRVGDEKLFF | TGTGCCAGCAGCTTAGCGGACAGGGTGGGGGATGAAAAACTGTTTTTT | TRBV7-2 | few | TRBD1 | TRBJ1-4
CASSHMDRMSYNEQFF | TGTGCCAGCAGCCATATGGACAGGATGTCCTACAATGAGCAGTTCTTC | TRBV14 | NA | TRBD1 | TRBJ2-1
CASSEETSQNSPLHF | TGTGCCAGCAGTGAAGAGACAAGCCAGAATTCACCCCTCCACTTT | TRBV6-1 | NA | NA | TRBJ1-6
CASSPGTGDGSNQPQHF | TGTGCCAGCAGCCCCGGGACAGGGGATGGGAGTAATCAGCCCCAGCATTTT | TRBV27 | NA | TRBD1 | TRBJ1-5
CASSLQGARTEAFF | TGTGCCAGCAGCCTACAGGGGGCGCGCACTGAAGCTTTCTTT | TRBV5-4 | few | TRBD1 | TRBJ1-1
CASNNRAGELFF | TGTGCCAGCAACAACAGGGCCGGGGAGCTGTTTTTT | TRBV6-5 | NA | NA | TRBJ2-2
CASSLHSRGSGDTQYF | TGTGCCAGCAGCTTACATTCAAGGGGTTCCGGAGATACGCAGTATTTT | TRBV7-2 | NA | NA | TRBJ2-3
CASSSDTIYF | TGTGCCAGCAGTTCGGACACCATATATTTT | TRBV6-6 | NA | NA | TRBJ1-3
CAWKAVRISYNEQFF | TGTGCCTGGAAAGCGGTACGGATCTCCTACAATGAGCAGTTCTTC | TRBV30 | NA | NA | TRBJ2-1